The clone carrying this TCR beta chain came up a few times. Its target is unknown. The sample originates from a study of cytomegalovirus exposure and HLA in healthy donors. General study results and limits: Among the CMV-associated chains, a few were confirmed in vitro as specific for CMV antigens. It was taken for granted in presence/absence analyses that sequencing depth across donors was roughly uniform.

The CDR3 is 11 residues long. Germline assignment: CDR1 SEHNR and CDR2 FQNEAQ (reference sequence). Trimming stripped 7 bases from V and 5 bases from J, with 8 bases between. Amplification used 60 Vbeta primers and 13 Jbeta primers. Repertoires were generated with immunoSEQ multiplex PCR, while TCRdb's copy carries only in-frame clones and drops some. The sample comprises about 180,000 clones, 79% of which are singletons, and more than 0.55% rests with the top ten. Material for sequencing was PBMCs. V usage is TRBV7-9 and J usage is TRBJ1-1; no firm D call. This sequence was found in a woman aged 40 to 55 in good health and CMV-seronegative. As DNA, the CDR3 is TGTGCCAGCACCGGAGGAACTGAAGCTTTCTTT. Its translation: CASTGGTEAFF.